In this sample, the clone carrying this TCR beta chain turned up a few times. Its antigen is not known. Germline V gives CDR1 ENHRY, CDR2 SYGVKD. The CDR3 covers 14 residues. Unmatched junction bases numbered 7, after V lost 8 bases and J lost 2 bases. This entry belongs to a study of beta chain features in type 1 diabetes. Investigators reverse transcribed all isolated RNA, so they sequenced expressed TCRB transcripts. The assay was immunoSEQ multiplex PCR, and TCRdb's table has in-frame clones only and misses some. There are fewer than 900,000 clones in the sample; 15% to 20% occur only once, and 0.023% lies in the top ten. General study points: All four CD4+ subsets from Type 1 diabetes patients carried moderately but significantly shorter TCRB CDR3s. Comparison showed that naive, central memory and Treg TCRB repertoires appeared more similar among patients than among healthy donors.

The genes are TRBV10-3 and TRBJ1-2; TRBD1 aligns across 8 bases. This TCR was sampled from a woman aged 18-29 years in good health. Sequencing was performed on naive CD4+ T cells from blood. CDR3 residues: CAIPTTGANYGYTF. CDR3 nucleotides: TGTGCCATCCCAACGACAGGGGCAAACTATGGCTACACCTTC.